Listed below are T cell receptor beta chains from one sample, sequenced in a study of blood T cell repertoires in COVID-19. Libraries were prepared by immunoSEQ multiplex PCR; TCRdb keeps only in-frame clonotypes and omits some of them. The repertoire consists of 150,000 to 190,000 clones, with about 80% occurring once and the leading ten covering approximately 7.3%. Sequencing was carried out using PBMCs or T cells enriched from blood (not recorded which). These receptors came from a man over 45 who had recovered from COVID-19. The CDR3 runs from the conserved cysteine through the conserved F or W. D genes are given only for firm matches. Expanded clones are given a class, and other clones once, few, many or no size at all.

TRBJ2-4	-	TRBV28	-	TGTGCCAGCAGTTTATCGCGGGGGCTCGCCAAAAACATTCAGTACTTC	CASSLSRGLAKNIQYF
TRBJ1-2	TRBD1	TRBV19	-	TGTGCCAGTAGCGCTCCGGGACAGGTAGTCTATGGCTACACCTTC	CASSAPGQVVYGYTF
TRBJ1-4	-	TRBV19	few	TGTGCCAGTAGTATCGACAGACTTAATGAAAAACTGTTTTTT	CASSIDRLNEKLFF
TRBJ2-3	TRBD2	TRBV5-4	once	TGTGCCAGCAGCACGAAGCGGGGGGGCACAGATACGCAGTATTTT	CASSTKRGGTDTQYF
TRBJ2-5	TRBD2	TRBV2	-	TGTGCCAGCAACCCGACTAGCGCCCAAGAGACCCAGTACTTC	CASNPTSAQETQYF
TRBJ1-4	TRBD1	TRBV5-5	few	TGTGCCAGCAGCCGAACCCTGGACAGGGGGCGGGTAACTAATGAAAAACTGTTTTTT	CASSRTLDRGRVTNEKLFF
TRBJ2-5	TRBD2	TRBV9	-	TGTGCCAGCAGCGTAGGTAGCGGGGGAGAGACCCAGTACTTC	CASSVGSGGETQYF
TRBJ2-1	-	TRBV6-2/TRBV6-3	once	TGTGCCAGCAGTAACAACAGGGCTACTAACAATGAGCAGTTCTTC	CASSNNRATNNEQFF
TRBJ2-1	TRBD2	TRBV7-2	once	TGTGCCAGCAGCTACCGACTAGCCGGGGGGAACAATGAGCAGTTCTTC	CASSYRLAGGNNEQFF
TRBJ2-3	-	TRBV7-8	-	TGTGCCAGCAGCTTAGCAACAGGGTTCGATACGCAGTATTTT	CASSLATGFDTQYF
TRBJ1-5	-	TRBV19	-	TGTGCCAGTAGTATCCGGGAAACAGGGAATCAGCCCCAGCATTTT	CASSIRETGNQPQHF
TRBJ2-5	TRBD2	TRBV11-2	-	TGTGCCAGCAGCTTACGCTCCGTCAGCGGGGGGGCAAGGGAGACCCAGTACTTC	CASSLRSVSGGARETQYF
TRBJ1-2	TRBD1	TRBV7-9	-	TGTGCCAGCAGCCCCCCCGGGACAGCTCACTATGGCTACACCTTC	CASSPPGTAHYGYTF
TRBJ1-2	-	TRBV6-5	few	TGTGCCAGCAGCGTGCGGGACGGGGTTAACTATGGCTACACCTTC	CASSVRDGVNYGYTF
TRBJ2-3	-	TRBV7-2	-	TGTGCCAGCAGCTTAGCTCCAGGGGGGACAGATACGCAGTATTTT	CASSLAPGGTDTQYF
TRBJ2-1	-	TRBV10-3	-	TGTGCCATCAGTGACCCGGGAAGGGGGGGCCTTCGCAATGAGCAGTTCTTC	CAISDPGRGGLRNEQFF
TRBJ2-1	-	TRBV6-1	once	TGTGCCAGCAGTGAGGACAGCGGCAACTCCTACAATGAGCAGTTCTTC	CASSEDSGNSYNEQFF
TRBJ2-7	-	TRBV4-2	-	TGTGCCAGCAGCCAAGAAAGCTCGTGGACTATGCCCTCCTACGAGCAGTACTTC	CASSQESSWTMPSYEQYF
TRBJ1-1	TRBD1	TRBV5-1	-	TGCGCCAGCAGCTTGGACAGGGGGCAGAGCACTGAAGCTTTCTTT	CASSLDRGQSTEAFF
TRBJ1-4	TRBD1	TRBV7-9	-	TGTGCCAGCAGCCCGGGACAGGGGAATAATGAAAAACTGTTTTTT	CASSPGQGNNEKLFF
TRBJ2-5	-	TRBV7-8	-	TGTGCCAGCACCTCTCCCCCCAGCCAAGAGACCCAGTACTTC	CASTSPPSQETQYF
TRBJ2-5	-	TRBV5-4	-	TGTGCCAGCAGCTTCGGACAACAAGAGACCCAGTACTTC	CASSFGQQETQYF
TRBJ1-2	TRBD1	TRBV4-2	many	TGTGCCAGCAGCCGACAGGGTTCCTCTGGCTACACCTTC	CASSRQGSSGYTF
TRBJ2-2	-	TRBV5-6	-	TGTGCCAGCAGCCCTCGTAGGAGAACCGGGGAGCTGTTTTTT	CASSPRRRTGELFF
TRBJ2-7	TRBD1	TRBV7-2	-	TGTGCCAGCAGCTCCCCCGACAGGGCCCCCTACGAGCAGTACTTC	CASSSPDRAPYEQYF
TRBJ1-4	TRBD1	TRBV15	-	TGTGCCACCAGCAGAGGAGGACAGGGGAGTGAAAAACTGTTTTTT	CATSRGGQGSEKLFF
TRBJ2-1	TRBD1	TRBV4-1	-	TGCGCCAGCAGCCGAGGGACAGAGTACAATGAGCAGTTCTTC	CASSRGTEYNEQFF
TRBJ2-7	-	TRBV4-3	few	TGCGCCAGCAGCCAAGATCCAGGGTCGGGCTACGAGCAGTACTTC	CASSQDPGSGYEQYF
TRBJ2-2	TRBD2	TRBV6-6	-	TGTGCCAGCAGTCAAAGGACTAGCGGGGGTTTGAACACCGGGGAGCTGTTTTTT	CASSQRTSGGLNTGELFF
TRBJ2-3	TRBD2	TRBV25-1	-	TGTGCCAGCAGTGAAGCGGGGGGCCGGGGAGATACGCAGTATTTT	CASSEAGGRGDTQYF
TRBJ1-1	TRBD1	TRBV7-3	-	TGTGCCAGCAGCGAGACAGGGGTTACTGAAGCTTTCTTT	CASSETGVTEAFF
TRBJ1-5	-	TRBV4-2	few	TGTGCCAGCAGCATGACAGCGAATCAGCCCCAGCATTTT	CASSMTANQPQHF
TRBJ2-3	TRBD1	TRBV3-1/TRBV3-2	-	TGTGCCAGCAGCCGCCAGGGGGCGCGGGGCACAGATACGCAGTATTTT	CASSRQGARGTDTQYF
TRBJ2-7	-	TRBV19	-	TGTGCCAGTAGTATGGTGGCGGGATCCGGTATCCTCTACGAGCAGTACTTC	CASSMVAGSGILYEQYF
TRBJ2-5	-	TRBV3-1/TRBV3-2	-	TGTGCCAGCAGCCCCCCAGAATACCAAGAGACCCAGTACTTC	CASSPPEYQETQYF
TRBJ2-3	-	TRBV6-5	-	TGTGCCAGCAGTTACTACCCAACACAGGGAGATACGCAGTATTTT	CASSYYPTQGDTQYF
TRBJ1-1	-	TRBV14	once	TGTGCCAGCAGCCAAGATTTTGGCAGGGTGAACACTGAAGCTTTCTTT	CASSQDFGRVNTEAFF
TRBJ2-5	TRBD1	TRBV6-5	-	TGTGCCAGCAGTTTGACAGGGTACCAAGAGACCCAGTACTTC	CASSLTGYQETQYF
TRBJ1-4	-	TRBV15	-	TGTGCCACCAGCAGAGGCATGACAGTATCCATTGAAAAACTGTTTTTT	CATSRGMTVSIEKLFF
TRBJ1-6	-	TRBV30	-	TGTGCCTGGAGGCGATCTAATTCACCCCTCCACTTT	CAWRRSNSPLHF
TRBJ2-7	TRBD2	TRBV11-2	-	TGTGCCAGCAGCCCAGCGGGGGGGATCTCCTACGAGCAGTACTTC	CASSPAGGISYEQYF
TRBJ1-1	-	TRBV19	-	TGTGCCAGCGCCCGGGGGGTGATGAACACTGAAGCTTTCTTT	CASARGVMNTEAFF
TRBJ1-1	-	TRBV6-4	many	TGTGCCAGCAGTCCACAGGGAGTCACTGAAGCTTTCTTT	CASSPQGVTEAFF